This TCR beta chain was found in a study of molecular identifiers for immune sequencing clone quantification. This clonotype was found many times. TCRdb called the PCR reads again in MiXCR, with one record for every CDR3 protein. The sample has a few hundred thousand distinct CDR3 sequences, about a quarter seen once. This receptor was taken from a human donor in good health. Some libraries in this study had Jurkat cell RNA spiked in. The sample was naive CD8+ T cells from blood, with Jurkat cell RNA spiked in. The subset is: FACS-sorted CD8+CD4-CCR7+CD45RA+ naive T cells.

The CDR3 bases are TGCAGCGTTGTGGAGACGCATACCCAGTACTTC. It codes for CSVVETHTQYF. The chain couples TRBV29-1 to TRBJ2-5, with D uncertain. This CDR3 has 11 amino acids. Germline CDR1 SQVTM, CDR2 ANQGSEA. V lost 4 bases, J lost 8 bases, and 11 bases lay in between.